A single sample is the source of the 32 T cell receptor beta chains below, sequenced in a study of blood T cell repertoires in COVID-19. The protocol was immunoSEQ multiplex PCR, while the TCRdb copy is restricted to in-frame clones and leaves out a portion. The sample shows about 110,000 clones, about four fifths of them seen only once. Input material: peripheral blood. Receptors were obtained from a woman in her 70s with acute or convalescent COVID-19.

The rearrangement uses TRBV5-1 and TRBJ2-3; possible D gene TRBD2, 6 bases. Germline values: CDR1 SGHRS, CDR2 YFSETQ. This CDR3 has 15 residues. Trimming took 4 bases from V and 0 from J, leaving 12 bases between them. CDR3 residues: CASSPGDRSTDTQYF. The CDR3 coding sequence is TGCGCCAGCAGCCCGGGGGATCGCAGCACAGATACGCAGTATTTT.

The chain recombines TRBV7-2 with TRBJ2-3; no definite D call. The CDR3 sequence is 16 residues long. V lost 1 base and J lost 3, with 14 bases in between. Germline CDR1 SGHTA, CDR2 FQGNSA. DNA for the CDR3: TGTGCCAGCAGCTTAGTGGTAACGGGTAAAACAGATACGCAGTATTTT. Its protein product is CASSLVVTGKTDTQYF.

The V gene is TRBV9, the J gene TRBJ1-2; 9 bases fit TRBD1. Germline V CDR1 and CDR2: SGDLS, YYNGEE. The CDR3 contains 15 residues. Losses at the gene ends were 4 bases for V and 1 base for J; bases not matched to a gene: 5. The CDR3 is CASSPEGQGNYGYTF. The CDR3 DNA follows: TGTGCCAGCAGCCCCGAGGGACAGGGTAACTATGGCTACACCTTC.

The chain combines TRBV28 with TRBJ1-5, with TRBD1 matching over 12 bases. The germline CDR1 and CDR2 sequences are MDHEN and SYDVKM. V trimming: 6 bases; J trimming: 5 bases; junction bases outside the gene matches: 5. The length of the CDR3 is 15 residues. The CDR3 protein is CASSPGQGAYQPQHF. CDR3 coding DNA: TGTGCCAGCAGCCCGGGACAGGGGGCCTATCAGCCCCAGCATTTT.

J is TRBJ1-1 and V is TRBV9; TRBD1 aligns across 9 bases. Germline CDR1 reads SGDLS; CDR2 reads YYNGEE. After removal of 3 bases from V and 5 bases from J, the junction contained 8 bases not matched to a gene. This CDR3 has 15 amino acids. The CDR3 here is CASSANRDRVTEAFF. CDR3 coding DNA: TGTGCCAGCAGCGCTAACCGGGACAGGGTTACTGAAGCTTTCTTT.

V is TRBV21-1 and J is TRBJ2-7; TRBD1 is the table's D call, not checked against the DNA. TRBV21-1 is listed as a pseudogene. This CDR3 spans 23 amino acids. The CDR3 reads CASSKAMHPNPPSKGGSPYEQYV. The CDR3 nucleotides are TGTGCCAGCAGCAAAGCCATGCACCCAAATCCTCCGTCTAAAGGGGGCTCCCCCTACGAGCAGTACGTC.

This chain links TRBV24-1 with TRBJ2-5; no definite D call. There are 15 residues in the CDR3. Germline assignment: CDR1 KGHDR and CDR2 SFDVKD. Trimming took off 2 bases at V and 4 bases at J, with 13 bases between the two ends. CDR3 in DNA: TGTGCCACCAGTGATTCATGGGCCCCCCTAGAGACCCAGTACTTC. The encoded protein is CATSDSWAPLETQYF.

The chain is built from TRBV19 and TRBJ2-2; D is possibly TRBD1 (6 bases). Trimming shortened V by 5 bases and J by 0 bases, and 10 bases separated the two germline ends. Germline V CDR1 and CDR2: LNHDA, SQIVND (reference sequence). The CDR3 consists of 15 residues. CDR3 bases: TGTGCCAGTAGTTCCGACAGGCCGAACACCGGGGAGCTGTTTTTT. Translating gives CASSSDRPNTGELFF.

This chain uses TRBV4-2 with TRBJ1-5, with D perhaps matching TRBD1 (6 bases). From germline, CDR1 is LGHNA and CDR2 YNFKEQ. This CDR3 has 16 residues. V was shortened by 0 bases and J by 0 bases, with 9 bases between the two germline ends. Here the CDR3 DNA reads TGTGCCAGCAGCCAAGAAGGGGGATATAGCAATCAGCCCCAGCATTTT. Protein: CASSQEGGYSNQPQHF.

The chain recombines TRBV3-1 (or the pseudogene TRBV3-2) with TRBJ1-2, with TRBD1 as a possible D gene (5 bases). The V end was cut by 1 base, the J end by 4 bases, with 10 bases between. Germline loops: CDR1 LGHDT, CDR2 YNNKEL (reference sequence). The CDR3 has 14 residues. This chain's CDR3 is CASSQGGNPYGYTF. The CDR3, as DNA: TGTGCCAGCAGCCAAGGGGGCAATCCCTATGGCTACACCTTC.

This chain links TRBV7-9 with TRBJ1-5; TRBD1 matches 11 bases. Trimming removed 5 bases from V and 4 bases from J; junction bases left unmatched: 10. From germline, CDR1 is SEHNR and CDR2 FQNEAQ (reference sequence). This CDR3 contains 17 residues. CDR3 loop: CASSHPPGTGGNQPQHF. DNA of the CDR3: TGTGCCAGCAGCCACCCCCCCGGGACAGGGGGTAATCAGCCCCAGCATTTT.

This chain uses TRBV6-6 with TRBJ2-2, with 12 bases fitting TRBD2. This CDR3 contains 18 residues. Germline loops: CDR1 MNHNY, CDR2 SVGAGI (reference sequence). The V and J ends lost 5 bases and 4 bases, in that order; junction bases with no gene match: 11. In nucleotides, the CDR3 is TGTGCCAGCAGTCGGACTAGCGGGGCCCCCGGGGCCACCGGGGAGCTGTTTTTT. Encoded protein: CASSRTSGAPGATGELFF.

The CDR3 spells CASSLGGQGDTGELFF. The CDR3 nucleotides read TGTGCCAGCAGCTTGGGGGGACAGGGGGACACCGGGGAGCTGTTTTTT. The gene calls are TRBV5-4 and TRBJ2-2; 11 bases fit TRBD1. Per the germline V gene, CDR1 is SGHNT and CDR2 is YYREEE (reference sequence). CDR3 length: 16 residues. J gave up 3 bases and V 0 bases, and 1 base lay outside the gene matches. Full variable domain (remainder filled in from reference TRBV5-4 and TRBJ2-2): ETGVTQSPTHLIKTRGQQVTLRCSSQSGHNTVSWYQQALGQGPQFIFQYYREEENGRGNFPPRFSGLQFPNYSSELNVNALELDDSALYLCASSLGGQGDTGELFFGEGSRLTVL.

The chain carries TRBV6-5 and TRBJ1-1; no clear D. Germline assignment: CDR1 MNHEY and CDR2 SVGAGI. V was cut by 0 bases and J by 6 bases, with 14 bases left in between. The CDR3 is 15 amino acids. CDR3 sequence (DNA): TGTGCCAGCAGTTACTCGCGGGAGTCGAGGTCTGAAGCTTTCTTT. This translates into CASSYSRESRSEAFF.

This chain uses TRBV6-5 with TRBJ1-1, with D uncertain. CDR3 length equals 10 residues. Germline CDR1 is MNHEY and CDR2 is SVGAGI. V was pared by 8 bases and J by 5 bases, with 6 bases between. The chain's CDR3 is CASFLTEAFF. In nucleotides, the CDR3 is TGTGCCAGCTTTTTAACTGAAGCTTTCTTT.

The chain recombines TRBV30 with TRBJ1-5; D not resolved. The CDR3 is made up of 14 amino acids. Germline CDR1 is GTSNPN and CDR2 is SVGIG (reference sequence). The ends were cut back, 3 bases at V and 5 bases at J, with 14 bases in the middle. CDR3: CAWSHGERYQPQHF. CDR3 in DNA: TGTGCCTGGAGCCACGGGGAGAGGTATCAGCCCCAGCATTTT. Based on the CDR3 plus reference TRBV30 and TRBJ1-5, the full variable domain is SQTIHQWPATLVQPVGSPLSLECTVEGTSNPNLYWYRQAAGRGLQLLFYSVGIGQISSEVPQNLSASRPQDRQFILSSKKLLLSDSGFYLCAWSHGERYQPQHFGDGTRLSIL.

This clone was observed a few times. This chain links TRBV7-9 with TRBJ2-5; D may be TRBD1 (6 bases). Trimming cost V 1 base and J 2 bases, with 8 bases left between them. The CDR3 loop spans 14 amino acids. Germline CDR1 reads SEHNR; CDR2 reads FQNEAQ (reference sequence). The CDR3 DNA is TGTGCCAGCAGCTTAGGGACAGTACAAGAGACCCAGTACTTC. Protein: CASSLGTVQETQYF.

This clone appeared once. The chain employs TRBV2 and TRBJ1-1; 8 nucleotides line up with TRBD1. This CDR3 region has 15 residues. Germline assignment: CDR1 SNHLY and CDR2 FYNNEI. The V segment lost 6 bases and the J segment 4 bases; nucleotides outside the gene matches: 10. The CDR3 DNA is TGTGCCAGCAGCGGGACAGGAAGGAGGCCCACTGAAGCTTTCTTT. This codes for CASSGTGRRPTEAFF.

The V gene is TRBV5-4, the J gene TRBJ2-3, with TRBD1 identical over 8 bases. Germline V CDR1 and CDR2: SGHNT, YYREEE (reference sequence). This CDR3 is 16 amino acids long. The trim removed 4 bases at V and 6 bases at J, leaving 13 bases unmatched. The CDR3 sequence is CASSPGTGGFSDTQYF. The DNA of the CDR3 is TGTGCCAGCAGCCCCGGGACAGGAGGCTTTTCCGATACGCAGTATTTT.

The genes are TRBV19 and TRBJ2-1; 7 bases are shared with TRBD2. CDR3 size: 16 residues. The germline V gene encodes CDR1 LNHDA and CDR2 SQIVND (reference sequence). V trimming: 2 bases; J trimming: 0 bases; junction bases outside the gene matches: 4. CDR3 nucleotides: TGTGCCAGTAGTATATACGGCGGGGGCTCCTACAATGAGCAGTTCTTC. Amino acids: CASSIYGGGSYNEQFF.

This sequence joins TRBV28 and TRBJ2-1; no definite D call. The CDR3 spans 13 residues. Germline CDR1 reads MDHEN; CDR2 reads SYDVKM. Trimming pared 2 bases from V and 6 bases from J, leaving 8 bases between. The CDR3, as DNA: TGTGCCAGCAGTTTAGTGCAGGCCAATGAGCAGTTCTTC. Translating gives CASSLVQANEQFF.

The chain combines TRBV28 with TRBJ1-6; possibly TRBD1 for D (5 bases). The CDR3 runs to 17 residues. Germline CDR1 and CDR2: MDHEN and SYDVKM. The V and J ends lost 3 bases and 8 bases respectively, with 20 bases between them. CDR3 nucleotides: TGTGCCAGCAGTTTGGGACTCAGGACTCGACCCGATTCACCCCTCCACTTT. As protein: CASSLGLRTRPDSPLHF.

The V and J genes are TRBV5-1 and TRBJ2-7; TRBD1 might be the D (6 bases). This CDR3 spans 16 amino acids. CDR1 and CDR2 from the germline V gene are SGHRS and YFSETQ. V shed 1 base and J shed 3 bases, with 17 bases lying between them. CDR3 nucleotide sequence: TGCGCCAGCAGCTTGTTTGTTAGGACAGCGAACTACGAGCAGTACTTC. It is translated as CASSLFVRTANYEQYF.

The gene calls are TRBV2 and TRBJ1-1; 7 bases agree with TRBD1. Germline V gene lookup returns CDR1 SNHLY and CDR2 FYNNEI. J gave up 4 bases and V 1 base, and 6 bases lay outside the gene matches. This CDR3 contains 15 residues. The CDR3: CASSEGVGGLTEAFF. CDR3 nucleotide sequence: TGTGCCAGCAGTGAAGGGGTAGGGGGCCTCACTGAAGCTTTCTTT.

The V gene is TRBV5-4, the J gene TRBJ1-2, with a weak D call TRBD1 (5 bases). The CDR3 loop spans 13 amino acids. V was trimmed by 4 bases and J by 5 bases, leaving 12 bases between them. Germline V gene lookup returns CDR1 SGHNT and CDR2 YYREEE (reference sequence). This CDR3 is CASSQRDEYGYTF. For the CDR3, the DNA is TGTGCCAGCAGCCAGCGGGACGAGTATGGCTACACCTTC.

This rearrangement joins TRBV7-9 to TRBJ1-5, with 7 bases matching TRBD1. Trimming cost V 4 bases and J 6 bases; bases outside gene matches: 6. The CDR3 is 14 amino acids. Germline CDR1 and CDR2: SEHNR and FQNEAQ (reference sequence). CDR3 DNA: TGTGCCAGCAGCTCGGAGACAGGGACTCAGCCCCAGCATTTT. It encodes CASSSETGTQPQHF.

This clone was seen once. V is TRBV11-3 and J is TRBJ2-1; D gene uncertain. Germline loops: CDR1 SGHNT, CDR2 YENEEA. The V end lost 0 bases, the J end lost 6 bases, and 12 bases lay between the germline ends. The CDR3 runs to 15 residues. The CDR3 DNA is TGTGCCAGCAGCTTAGATGGCGTGGGCCGCAATGAGCAGTTCTTC. This gives the protein CASSLDGVGRNEQFF.

The CDR3 sequence is CASSLQSQAYNEQFF. CDR3 in DNA: TGCGCCAGCAGCTTACAGTCACAAGCCTACAATGAGCAGTTCTTC. The chain uses TRBV5-1 and TRBJ2-1; no firm D call. Per the germline V gene, CDR1 is SGHRS and CDR2 is YFSETQ. The CDR3 runs to 15 residues. Trimming removed 2 bases at V and 2 bases at J, with 11 bases between.

The J gene is TRBJ1-4, the V gene TRBV19; 8 nucleotides align to TRBD1. Trimming took 7 bases from V and 8 from J; bases not matched to a gene: 12. The CDR3 totals 15 residues. The V gene's germline CDR1 is LNHDA and CDR2 SQIVND (reference sequence). The CDR3 sequence: CASTQNRGISEKLFF. CDR3 bases: TGTGCCAGTACCCAGAACAGGGGGATAAGCGAAAAACTGTTTTTT.

This sequence joins TRBV3-1 (or the pseudogene TRBV3-2) and TRBJ1-2; the match to TRBD1 covers 7 bases. Germline V gives CDR1 LGHDT, CDR2 YNNKEL (reference sequence). J lost 6 bases, V lost 0 bases, and 1 base had no gene match. The CDR3 runs 13 residues. In nucleotides, the CDR3 is TGTGCCAGCAGCCAAGACAGGGGGGATGGCTACACCTTC. This encodes CASSQDRGDGYTF.

V and J are TRBV3-1 (or the pseudogene TRBV3-2) and TRBJ1-4; possible D gene TRBD1, 5 bases. The length of the CDR3 is 15 residues. CDR1 LGHDT and CDR2 YNNKEL come from the germline V gene (reference sequence). V was cut by 2 bases and J by 1 base, with 8 bases left in between. DNA of the CDR3: TGTGCCAGCAGCCAATACCAGGGAACTAATGAAAAACTGTTTTTT. As protein: CASSQYQGTNEKLFF.

The CDR3 nucleotides read TGTGCCAGCAGCCCCCGACTGGGGGGGGACGAGCAGTTCTTC. It is translated as CASSPRLGGDEQFF. This rearrangement joins TRBV5-8 to TRBJ2-1, with 7 bases matching TRBD2. The V gene's germline CDR1 is SGHTS and CDR2 YDEGEE. The CDR3 consists of 14 residues. The trim removed 4 bases at V and 10 bases at J, leaving 11 bases unmatched.